In its sample, the clone carrying this T cell receptor beta chain was seen a few times. Its antigen is still unknown. This sample was taken from a study of blood T cells in healthy people across ages. With a J-beta primer mix and a sample-barcoded 5' primer, a second PCR ran about 6 to 11 cycles. MiXCR, run by TCRdb on the 5' RACE reads, gives a single entry per CDR3 protein. The repertoire holds about 620,000 distinct CDR3 sequences, with 52% as singletons. Study results and limitations: The recorded TCR beta diversity per million T cells decreased in a roughly linear manner with age.

Germline V lookup: CDR1 SQVTM, CDR2 ANQGSEA. V lost 7 bases and J lost 0, with 6 bases in between. CDR3 length equals 12 residues. The receptor was derived from a woman aged 80 or over in good health. The chain employs TRBV29-1 and TRBJ2-2, with D unresolved. The source material was blood. The CDR3 DNA sequence: TGCAGCGCCCGGGCGAACACCGGGGAGCTGTTTTTT. Its translation: CSARANTGELFF.